Shown below are 26 T cell receptor beta chains from a single sample sequenced in a study of blood T cell repertoires in COVID-19. Here immunoSEQ multiplex PCR was the method, and the copy in TCRdb shows in-frame clones only, minus some. The top ten clones hold 1.6% of a sample with a few hundred thousand clones, more than 75% of them seen once. Specimen: peripheral blood. Receptors were obtained from a woman in her forties or fifties with acute or convalescent COVID-19.

The chain links TRBV19 to TRBJ2-7; tentatively, D is TRBD2 (5 bases). Trimming left V 1 base short and J 0 bases short, with 10 bases between. Germline CDR1 is LNHDA and CDR2 is SQIVND (reference sequence). The CDR3 loop spans 15 amino acids. The CDR3 DNA sequence: TGTGCCAGTAGTATAGCTGTGGGAGCCTCCTACGAGCAGTACTTC. It is translated as CASSIAVGASYEQYF.

The genes are TRBV6-1 and TRBJ2-2, with 7 nucleotides matching TRBD1. The V segment lost 4 bases and the J segment 4 bases; nucleotides outside the gene matches: 12. The CDR3 sequence is 17 residues long. Germline CDR1 reads MNHNS; CDR2 reads SASEGT. The CDR3 loop reads CASSAYLLAGGTGELFF. In DNA form, the CDR3 reads TGTGCCAGCAGTGCCTACCTCCTGGCAGGGGGCACCGGGGAGCTGTTTTTT.

The rearrangement joins TRBV6-5 to TRBJ1-1, with D unclear. The ends were cut back, 6 bases at V and 5 bases at J, with 13 bases in the middle. This CDR3 contains 13 residues. Per germline, CDR1 MNHEY and CDR2 SVGAGI. The CDR3 sequence: CASSLSAGTEAFF. CDR3 nucleotides: TGTGCCAGCAGCCTCTCGGCGGGGACTGAAGCTTTCTTT.

The DNA for the CDR3 is TGTGCTAGTGGTCCTCGTAGCGGGAGCTCCTACAATGAGCAGTTCTTC. Amino acid sequence: CASGPRSGSSYNEQFF. The rearrangement uses TRBV12-5 and TRBJ2-1, with TRBD2 identical over 9 bases. CDR3 size: 16 residues. Per germline, CDR1 LGHNT and CDR2 FRNRAP. The V and J ends lost 5 bases and 0 bases, in that order; junction bases with no gene match: 5.

The chain links TRBV19 to TRBJ2-2; 7 bases line up with TRBD1. J was trimmed by 6 bases and V by 5 bases; bases with no gene match: 6. The CDR3 totals 14 residues. Germline assignment: CDR1 LNHDA and CDR2 SQIVND (reference sequence). CDR3 in DNA: TGTGCCAGTAGTGGGGACAGCTTACCCGGGGAGCTGTTTTTT. Its protein product is CASSGDSLPGELFF.

This clone appeared once. V is TRBV2 and J is TRBJ2-7, with D possibly TRBD2 on 5 matching bases. In germline, CDR1 is SNHLY, CDR2 FYNNEI. V was clipped by 6 bases and J by 2 bases, with 11 bases between them. The CDR3 is 13 residues long. In nucleotides, the CDR3 is TGTGCCAGCAGCAGAGCGGATACCTACGAGCAGTACTTC. Translation gives CASSRADTYEQYF. Full variable domain (outside the CDR3, taken from reference TRBV2 and TRBJ2-7): EPEVTQTPSHQVTQMGQEVILRCVPISNHLYFYWYRQILGQKVEFLVSFYNNEISEKSEIFDDQFSVERPDGSNFTLKIRSTKLEDSAMYFCASSRADTYEQYFGPGTRLTVT.

Details on this clone: Other DNA sequences from this sample encode an identical CDR3 as well. The J gene is TRBJ2-1, the V gene TRBV7-2; 14 positions agree with TRBD2. Germline assignment: CDR1 SGHTA and CDR2 FQGNSA. The CDR3 is 15 residues long. V was clipped by 3 bases and J by 6 bases; unmatched bases: 1. CDR3 protein: CASSFGTSGSNEQFF. CDR3 coding DNA: TGTGCCAGCAGCTTCGGGACTAGCGGGAGCAATGAGCAGTTCTTC. The whole variable domain, filled in from reference TRBV7-2 and TRBJ2-1, reads GAGVSQSPSNKVTEKGKDVELRCDPISGHTALYWYRQSLGQGLEFLIYFQGNSAPDKSGLPSDRFSAERTGGSVSTLTIQRTQQEDSAVYLCASSFGTSGSNEQFFGPGTRLTVL.

The chain carries TRBV10-3 and TRBJ1-2; 8 nucleotides line up with TRBD1. CDR3 length equals 15 residues. CDR1 and CDR2 (germline): ENHRY, SYGVKD. After removal of 3 bases from V and 2 bases from J, the junction contained 5 bases not matched to a gene. Here the CDR3 reads CAISDRRTGNYGYTF. CDR3 nucleotide sequence: TGTGCCATCAGTGATCGAAGGACAGGGAACTATGGCTACACCTTC.

Comment on this clone: Other DNA sequences in the same sample also yield this CDR3. The rearrangement links TRBV19 to TRBJ1-5; D is possibly TRBD1 (5 bases). The CDR3 totals 16 residues. Germline V gene sequence: CDR1 LNHDA, CDR2 SQIVND (reference sequence). The V gene lost 6 bases and the J gene lost 7 bases, with 22 bases spanning the gap. CDR3 sequence reads: CASRNTREGWGQPQHF. CDR3 in DNA: TGTGCCAGTAGGAACACGAGGGAGGGGTGGGGGCAGCCCCAGCATTTT.

V and J are TRBV11-2 and TRBJ1-2; TRBD1 matches at 7 bases. V was clipped by 1 base and J by 5 bases; unmatched bases: 16. CDR1 SGHAT and CDR2 FQNNGV come from the germline V gene. This CDR3 region has 18 residues. CDR3: CASSLGAGGDPTIYGYTF. Written as DNA, the CDR3 is TGTGCCAGCAGCTTAGGGGCAGGGGGAGACCCTACCATTTATGGCTACACCTTC.

The V and J genes are TRBV27 and TRBJ1-4; 10 bases are a match to TRBD1. This CDR3 is 16 amino acids long. The junction had 9 bases not matched to a gene; V was cut back by 5 bases and J by 6 bases. From germline, CDR1 is MNHEY and CDR2 SMNVEV (reference sequence). As DNA, the CDR3 is TGTGCCAGCAGTCCCGGGACAGGGGAAGAGGATGAAAAACTGTTTTTT. Residues: CASSPGTGEEDEKLFF.

The chain couples TRBV6-4 to TRBJ1-6; weak D call: TRBD1 (5 bases). Between the trimmed V and J ends, which lost 6 bases and 10 bases, there was a span of 13 bases. The CDR3 spans 13 residues. Germline values: CDR1 MRHNA, CDR2 SNTAGT. CDR3 in amino acids: CASRDRQNSPLHF. The DNA of the CDR3 is TGTGCCAGCAGAGACAGACAGAACTCACCCCTCCACTTT.

The J gene is TRBJ2-7, the V gene TRBV28; 7 bases map to TRBD1. J gave up 3 bases and V 6 bases, and 8 bases lay outside the gene matches. The CDR3 length is 14 residues. Germline assignment: CDR1 MDHEN and CDR2 SYDVKM. The CDR3 bases are TGTGCCAGCAGACACAGGGGCCCCCTCTACGAGCAGTACTTC. Protein: CASRHRGPLYEQYF.

V and J are TRBV27 and TRBJ1-2; TRBD1 matches 7 bases. Germline trimming cut 3 bases from V and 5 bases from J; bases unmatched to any gene: 3. Germline V gives CDR1 MNHEY, CDR2 SMNVEV (reference sequence). The CDR3 runs to 13 residues. CDR3 protein: CASSLETGYGYTF. CDR3 DNA sequence: TGTGCCAGCAGTTTGGAGACAGGGTATGGCTACACCTTC.

V and J are TRBV2 and TRBJ2-3; 7 bases match TRBD1. The V gene end was trimmed by 6 bases and the J gene end by 5 bases; junction bases not matched to a gene: 8. The CDR3 consists of 14 residues. Germline values: CDR1 SNHLY, CDR2 FYNNEI. The CDR3 coding sequence is TGTGCCAGCAGGAGCCCCAGGGGGAGAGATACGCAGTATTTT. It specifies CASRSPRGRDTQYF. Full variable domain (outside the CDR3, taken from reference TRBV2 and TRBJ2-3): EPEVTQTPSHQVTQMGQEVILRCVPISNHLYFYWYRQILGQKVEFLVSFYNNEISEKSEIFDDQFSVERPDGSNFTLKIRSTKLEDSAMYFCASRSPRGRDTQYFGPGTRLTVL.

The chain uses TRBV7-2 and TRBJ2-7; a possible D gene is TRBD2 (6 bases). The V end was cut by 2 bases, the J end by 2 bases, with 22 bases between. Germline V gives CDR1 SGHTA, CDR2 FQGNSA. CDR3 length: 18 amino acids. The DNA for the CDR3 is TGTGCCAGCAGCTTACAGAGAGGGGCAGCGGGTCGCACCTACGAGCAGTACTTC. This translates into CASSLQRGAAGRTYEQYF.

This chain links TRBV28 with TRBJ1-2; tentatively, D is TRBD1 (5 bases). The germline V and J ends were trimmed by 3 bases and 3 bases, with 11 bases remaining between them. The CDR3 has 14 amino acids. Per the germline V gene, CDR1 is MDHEN and CDR2 is SYDVKM. The CDR3 sequence is CASSFSREDYGYTF. The CDR3 DNA follows: TGTGCCAGCAGTTTTAGCAGGGAGGACTATGGCTACACCTTC.

The genes are TRBV27 and TRBJ1-2; 10 bases align to TRBD1. This CDR3 is 14 amino acids long. V lost 3 bases, J lost 5 bases, and 3 bases stayed unmatched. Germline CDR1 and CDR2: MNHEY and SMNVEV (reference sequence). The CDR3 DNA follows: TGTGCCAGCAGTTTTTGGGACAGGGGTTATGGCTACACCTTC. This encodes CASSFWDRGYGYTF.

This chain joins TRBV9 and TRBJ2-1, with 10 bases fitting TRBD2. This CDR3 comprises 15 residues. The J segment lost 5 bases and the V segment lost 0 bases, leaving 2 bases of the junction unmatched. The germline CDR1 and CDR2 sequences are SGDLS and YYNGEE. The CDR3 DNA is TGTGCCAGCAGCGTAGCACTAGCGGGAAACAATGAGCAGTTCTTC. The encoded protein is CASSVALAGNNEQFF.

The V gene is TRBV28, the J gene TRBJ1-6; 7 bases align to TRBD1. The V segment lost 7 bases and the J segment 10 bases; nucleotides outside the gene matches: 10. The germline V gene encodes CDR1 MDHEN and CDR2 SYDVKM. This CDR3 spans 14 amino acids. CDR3 in DNA: TGTGCCAGCATGCCCTACAGGGGACGCTCACCCCTCCACTTT. Protein product: CASMPYRGRSPLHF.

This clone occurred once. This chain uses TRBV2 with TRBJ1-5; D possibly corresponds to TRBD1 (5 bases). Germline CDR1 and CDR2: SNHLY and FYNNEI. The germline V and J ends were trimmed by 3 bases and 4 bases, with 13 bases remaining between them. The CDR3 is 15 amino acids. For the CDR3, the DNA is TGTGCCAGCAGTGAGGGTAAGGCAGGGAATCAGCCCCAGCATTTT. It encodes CASSEGKAGNQPQHF.

This chain connects TRBV4-1 to TRBJ2-1; unclear D gene. This CDR3 contains 15 residues. Trimming left V 2 bases short and J 5 bases short, with 13 bases between. Germline V CDR1 and CDR2: MGHRA, YSYEKL. The CDR3 reads CASSQSGNEDNEQFF. DNA for the CDR3: TGCGCCAGCAGCCAATCGGGTAATGAGGACAATGAGCAGTTCTTC.

The chain carries TRBV9 and TRBJ2-7, with 8 bases identical to TRBD2. The germline CDR1 and CDR2 sequences are SGDLS and YYNGEE. CDR3 length equals 20 residues. The junction had 19 bases not matched to a gene; V was cut back by 0 bases and J by 2 bases. As DNA, the CDR3 is TGTGCCAGCAGCGTAGTCAGAGTGGGCAGTACTAGCGGAGCCCCCTACGAGCAGTACTTC. Translating it yields CASSVVRVGSTSGAPYEQYF.

The CDR3 loop reads CASSPTGWTEAFF. DNA of the CDR3: TGTGCCAGCAGCCCGACAGGGTGGACTGAAGCTTTCTTT. The chain recombines TRBV5-6 with TRBJ1-1, with 7 bases matching TRBD1. The CDR3 totals 13 residues. CDR1 is SGHDT and CDR2 is YYEEEE in the germline V gene. V was clipped by 4 bases and J by 5 bases; unmatched bases: 5.

The chain couples TRBV5-4 to TRBJ1-6, with 7 bases matching TRBD1. The CDR3 covers 16 residues. Losses at the gene ends were 3 bases for V and 15 bases for J; bases not matched to a gene: 18. CDR1 and CDR2 from the germline V gene are SGHNT and YYREEE (reference sequence). CDR3 sequence (DNA): TGTGCCAGCAGCTCCCCCCGGGACAGCCCTGCTTCGGGCCTCCACTTT. Its protein is CASSSPRDSPASGLHF.

This clone has only one observation. The genes are TRBV18 and TRBJ2-5; 11 nucleotides match TRBD2. The V gene's germline CDR1 is KGHSH and CDR2 LQKENI. This CDR3 has 16 residues. The ends lost 1 base at V and 4 bases at J; junction bases unmatched: 5. CDR3 in DNA: TGTGCCAGCTCACCACTAGCGGGAGGGCCCGGAGAGACCCAGTACTTC. This translates into CASSPLAGGPGETQYF.